In its sample, the clone carrying this T cell receptor beta chain was seen many times. Its antigen remains unidentified. The data were obtained in a study of read filtering for tumor transcriptome and immune sequencing. General study points: Sorted CD138-negative bone marrow cells were not purified T cells. RNA-seq captured clonotypes less deeply and reliably than IR-seq.

Molecular barcoded adaptors covering alpha/delta and beta/gamma chains were used on 400 to 450 ng RNA. TCRdb reprocessed the reads via MiXCR and lists one record per CDR3 protein. Seen here are over 80,000 distinct CDR3 sequences, 9% to 15% observed once, and the top ten hold 15%. This TCR derives from a donor at least 40 years old with multiple myeloma. Sequenced: a population of CD138-negative cells sorted from bone marrow.

CDR3 in DNA: TGTGCCATCAGTGAGTGGGGGACAGAGGTAGACACCATATATTTT. This gives the protein CAISEWGTEVDTIYF. The J gene is TRBJ1-3, the V gene TRBV10-3, with 7 bases aligning to TRBD1. The CDR3 is 15 amino acids. V trimming: 1 base; J trimming: 8 bases; junction bases outside the gene matches: 8. Germline V gives CDR1 ENHRY, CDR2 SYGVKD.